One sample yielded the 9 T cell receptor beta chains listed below, sequenced in a study of CD8+ T cells in alopecia areata. Indicated treatment: oral pan-JAK inhibitor, 5-10 mg twice daily. As the sequencing template, cDNA was produced by extracting RNA and reverse transcribing it. TCRdb keeps only in-frame clones here, not all; method: immunoSEQ multiplex PCR. The table has just under 65,000 clones, around 42% seen once. Sequenced here: CD8+ T cells sorted from blood, sampled at approximately week 37, from a patient treated with tofacitinib. The receptors were gathered from a human donor with alopecia areata.

V and J are TRBV6-1 and TRBJ2-7; 9 positions agree with TRBD1. V lost 3 bases and J lost 2; bases outside the gene matches: 5. There are 15 residues in the CDR3. Germline V gene data show CDR1 as MNHNS and CDR2 as SASEGT. The CDR3 region is CASSEIGQGTYEQYF. The CDR3 DNA is TGTGCCAGCAGTGAGATTGGACAGGGGACCTACGAGCAGTACTTC.

A few counts support this clone. The chain has TRBV30 and TRBJ1-2; D uncertain. The CDR3 has 12 residues. Trimming removed 3 bases from V and 8 bases from J, with 13 bases in between. Germline CDR1 is GTSNPN and CDR2 is SVGIG (reference sequence). As DNA, the CDR3 is TGTGCCTGGAGAGGGCCCGGAGGAGGCTACACCTTC. Amino acids: CAWRGPGGGYTF. Drawing the rest from reference TRBV30 and TRBJ1-2, the complete variable domain is SQTIHQWPATLVQPVGSPLSLECTVEGTSNPNLYWYRQAAGRGLQLLFYSVGIGQISSEVPQNLSASRPQDRQFILSSKKLLLSDSGFYLCAWRGPGGGYTFGSGTRLTVV.

V gene TRBV27 combines with J gene TRBJ1-2; D unclear. The CDR3 has 14 residues. V lost 4 bases to trimming and J lost 4 bases, with 13 bases between them. Germline-derived CDR1 and CDR2 are MNHEY and SMNVEV (reference sequence). The CDR3 loop is CASSSRGFLYGYTF. In nucleotides, the CDR3 is TGTGCCAGCAGTTCCCGGGGATTCCTCTATGGCTACACCTTC.

CDR3 sequence (DNA): TGTGCCAGCAGCTTTGCAGGGGGCGGTACTGAAGCTTTCTTT. Protein product: CASSFAGGGTEAFF. J is TRBJ1-1 and V is TRBV5-6; TRBD1 agrees at 8 bases. This CDR3 spans 14 amino acids. The ends lost 2 bases at V and 5 bases at J; junction bases unmatched: 5. Germline loops: CDR1 SGHDT, CDR2 YYEEEE.

The CDR3 loop reads CASSPTQTSGPPYEQYF. The CDR3 DNA reads TGCGCCAGCAGCCCCACTCAAACTAGCGGACCGCCCTACGAGCAGTACTTC. The chain couples TRBV4-1 to TRBJ2-7, with TRBD2 matching over 8 bases. V gave up 4 bases and J gave up 2 bases; unmatched junction bases: 13. CDR3 size: 17 residues. Germline CDR1 MGHRA, CDR2 YSYEKL.

The chain joins TRBV2 to TRBJ2-2; TRBD1 matches 8 bases. V shed 4 bases, J shed 0 bases, and the junction held 10 bases outside the gene matches. CDR3 length: 18 residues. Per germline, CDR1 SNHLY and CDR2 FYNNEI. The CDR3 spells CASSGDRGLLPNTGELFF. Written as DNA, the CDR3 is TGTGCCAGCAGTGGCGACAGGGGCCTTTTACCGAACACCGGGGAGCTGTTTTTT.

V gene TRBV29-1 combines with J gene TRBJ1-1, with 7 bases identical to TRBD1. V lost 0 bases to trimming and J lost 8 bases; unmatched junction nucleotides: 6. Germline CDR1 reads SQVTM; CDR2 reads ANQGSEA. The CDR3 is made up of 13 amino acids. The CDR3 reads CSVEDLRDREAFF. In DNA, the CDR3 is TGCAGCGTTGAAGATCTTCGGGACAGAGAAGCTTTCTTT.

J is TRBJ2-1 and V is TRBV9; no clear D. From germline, CDR1 is SGDLS and CDR2 YYNGEE. The V end was cut by 2 bases, the J end by 6 bases, with 12 bases between. This CDR3 region has 14 residues. CDR3 nucleotide sequence: TGTGCCAGCAGCGTCGAATATAGGATCAATGAGCAGTTCTTC. It specifies CASSVEYRINEQFF.

This clone was observed a few times. The chain uses TRBV6-1 and TRBJ2-7; the D gene is possibly TRBD2 (5 bases). In germline, CDR1 is MNHNS, CDR2 SASEGT. There are 15 residues in the CDR3. Between the trimmed V and J ends, which lost 1 base and 3 bases, there was a span of 13 bases. The CDR3 protein is CASSEDGGWGYEQYF. The CDR3 nucleotides read TGTGCCAGCAGTGAAGATGGAGGTTGGGGCTACGAGCAGTACTTC.